This TCR beta chain stems from a study of circulating and synovial CD4+ cells in juvenile arthritis. Findings and limits, study-wide: CPL and bulk CD4 samples differed at least tenfold in T cell genomes. Compared with bulk blood, circulating pathogenic-like lymphocytes shared substantially more CDR3 sequences with synovial T cells. These repertoires were less diverse than bulk blood CD4 repertoires. Measured synovium overlap likely understates the true shared repertoire.

With respect to this clone: Its antigen is unknown.

V dropped 6 bases and J dropped 8 bases, with 13 bases sitting between them. The CDR3 loop spans 11 amino acids. Germline V gene data show CDR1 as DFQATT and CDR2 as SNEGSKA (reference sequence). Here immunoSEQ multiplex PCR was the method, and the copy in TCRdb shows in-frame clones only, minus some. The data contain several thousand clones, roughly 84% of them seen just once; the ten biggest clones take up approximately 4.6%. The source is a human donor with juvenile idiopathic arthritis. The chain couples TRBV20-1 to TRBJ1-1; D gene unclear. Sequenced: CD4+ T cells from synovial fluid. CDR3 amino acids: CSADRGYEAFF. The DNA of the CDR3 is TGCAGTGCAGACCGAGGGTACGAAGCTTTCTTT.